This T cell receptor beta chain was captured by sequencing in a study of blood T cell repertoires in COVID-19. The method was immunoSEQ multiplex PCR; TCRdb's version includes in-frame clones alone and lacks a portion of them. The profile shows about 140,000 clones, about four fifths of them singletons. The TCR comes from a woman aged 55-69 years with acute or convalescent COVID-19. The sequencing input was peripheral blood.

CDR3 bases: TGTGCCAGCAGCTTGGACGGGGGAAGCACCGGGGAGCTGTTTTTT. Residues: CASSLDGGSTGELFF. The rearrangement joins TRBV5-6 to TRBJ2-2; the D gene is possibly TRBD2 (6 bases). Germline CDR1 reads SGHDT; CDR2 reads YYEEEE. CDR3 length: 15 amino acids. The V end was cut by 0 bases, the J end by 4 bases, with 10 bases between.